This is a list of T cell receptor beta chains from one sample in a study of cytomegalovirus exposure and HLA in healthy donors. Some clones are missing from TCRdb's copy, which holds only in-frame ones; the method was immunoSEQ multiplex PCR. The repertoire holds some 140,000 clones, 65% to 80% seen once, with less than 2% in the top ten. Input material: PBMCs. Every receptor here comes from a woman younger than 35 in good health and CMV-seronegative. Both conserved end residues are part of each CDR3. Fields, in order: J gene, clone size, V gene, D gene, CDR3 DNA, CDR3 protein. The D gene is left open where the match is weak. The size field is filled for only some rows; it gives once, few, many or a size class.

>TRBJ1-1|-|TRBV5-6|-
TGTGCCAGCAGCCTGGTACGGGGGGCAGCGAACACTGAAGCTTTCTTT
CASSLVRGAANTEAFF
>TRBJ1-2|few|TRBV14|TRBD1
TGTGCCAGCAGCCAAGATCTGGGACAGGGTAACTATGGCTACACCTTC
CASSQDLGQGNYGYTF
>TRBJ2-3|-|TRBV5-1|-
TGCGCCAGCAGCTTAGGGGCGGACAAGGGCACAGATACGCAGTATTTT
CASSLGADKGTDTQYF
>TRBJ2-3|-|TRBV9|-
TGTGCCAGCAGCGATGGACTATCAAGCACAGATACGCAGTATTTT
CASSDGLSSTDTQYF
>TRBJ2-1|-|TRBV19|-
TGTGCCAGTTGGGAGCCACCCTACAATGAGCAGTTCTTC
CASWEPPYNEQFF
>TRBJ2-7|-|TRBV30|TRBD1
TGTGCCTGGAGGACCTCTACAGGGGTCGAGCAGTACTTC
CAWRTSTGVEQYF
>TRBJ2-7|few|TRBV15|-
TGTGCCACCAGCAGAGATAGTTCCCTCCGCGACGAGCAGTACTTC
CATSRDSSLRDEQYF
>TRBJ2-4|few|TRBV29-1|TRBD2
TGCAGCGTTGAAATGAAGAGGGAGGGGAACATTCAGTACTTC
CSVEMKREGNIQYF
>TRBJ2-1|-|TRBV11-2|-
TGTGCCAGCAGCTATATACAGGGAGAAATGAGTGAGCAGTTCTTC
CASSYIQGEMSEQFF
>TRBJ1-4|-|TRBV30|-
TGTGCCTGGAGTGTAGTGCACTTCAATGAAAAACTGTTTTTT
CAWSVVHFNEKLFF
>TRBJ2-7|-|TRBV6-1|-
TGTGCCATCGGGCTAGCTAACCCCTACGAGCAGTACTTC
CAIGLANPYEQYF
>TRBJ2-7|few|TRBV4-1|-
TGCGCCAGCAGCCAAGCAGGGTATGGTCCCTACGAGCAGTACTTC
CASSQAGYGPYEQYF
>TRBJ1-1|-|TRBV5-1|-
TGCGCCAGCAGCTTGGGACGGGGGGAGAACACTGAAGCTTTCTTT
CASSLGRGENTEAFF
>TRBJ1-2|few|TRBV2|-
TGTGCCAGCCTTCAGGGTGACTATGGCTACACCTTC
CASLQGDYGYTF
>TRBJ2-3|-|TRBV29-1|-
TGCAGCGTTGTACAGGGCCGCCTAGATGCGCAGTATTTT
CSVVQGRLDAQYF
>TRBJ2-5|-|TRBV6-4|-
TGTGCCAGCAGTGAAACTCCACAAGAGACCCAGTACTTC
CASSETPQETQYF
>TRBJ2-1|-|TRBV29-1|TRBD2
TGCAGCGTCCCGAGGGGGACTAGACGCTACAATGAGCAGTTCTTC
CSVPRGTRRYNEQFF
>TRBJ2-5|-|TRBV20-1|-
TGCAGTGCCCTCATGGCCGAGACCCAGTACTTC
CSALMAETQYF
>TRBJ1-4|-|TRBV5-1|-
TGCGCCAGCAGCGACACTCAGGGGACTAATGAAAAACTGTTTTTT
CASSDTQGTNEKLFF
>TRBJ2-1|few|TRBV7-9|TRBD2
TGTGCCAGCAGCTTCGGACTAGCGGGAGTCCAACTCGCCAATGAGCAGTTCTTC
CASSFGLAGVQLANEQFF
>TRBJ2-7|few|TRBV5-4|-
TGTGCCAGCAGCCGGTCTCCGTCCTACGAGCAGTACTTC
CASSRSPSYEQYF
>TRBJ1-4|-|TRBV5-6|-
TGTGCCAGCAGCTTGCAAGAGGAAAAACTGTTTTTT
CASSLQEEKLFF
>TRBJ2-3|-|TRBV6-5|-
TGTGCCAGCAGTTTCAAACAGATCCATACGCAGTATTTT
CASSFKQIHTQYF
>TRBJ2-1|-|TRBV4-1|-
TGCGCCAGCAGCCAAGACGGGTCCCCTCGTGTCGGGAGCTCCTACAATGAGCAGTTCTTC
CASSQDGSPRVGSSYNEQFF
>TRBJ2-1|-|TRBV6-1|TRBD1
TGTGCCAGCAGTGAAGCGCGGGACAGGGCCTACAATGAGCAGTTCTTC
CASSEARDRAYNEQFF
>TRBJ1-4|-|TRBV5-6|-
TGTGCCAGCAGCTTGGGGCCAACTAATGAAAAACTGTTTTTT
CASSLGPTNEKLFF
>TRBJ2-7|-|TRBV2|-
TGTGCCAGCAGCCTAGAGGTCTTCTACGAGCAGTACTTC
CASSLEVFYEQYF
>TRBJ1-5|-|TRBV6-4|-
TGTGCCAGCAGTGTGGGCAGCAATCAGCCCCAGCATTTT
CASSVGSNQPQHF
>TRBJ2-1|-|TRBV6-5|TRBD2
TGTGCCAGCAGACAGGCGGGAGTCTACTACAATGAGCAGTTCTTC
CASRQAGVYYNEQFF
>TRBJ2-5|-|TRBV25-1|-
TGTGCCAGCAGTGAATCCGGCGCTCCCCGAGGTGGAGAGACCCAGTACTTC
CASSESGAPRGGETQYF
>TRBJ2-1|-|TRBV9|TRBD2
TGTGCCAGCAGCGTGCAAGCGGGAGGCGGGAATGAGCAGTTCTTC
CASSVQAGGGNEQFF
>TRBJ2-6|few|TRBV19|TRBD2
TGTGCCAGTAGTATATATCCACTAGCGGGAGGATCCGGGGCCAACGTCCTGACTTTC
CASSIYPLAGGSGANVLTF
>TRBJ2-3|-|TRBV7-8|-
TGTGCCAGCAGCGCCACCGGGTCTGGTGATACGCAGTATTTT
CASSATGSGDTQYF
>TRBJ2-1|once|TRBV10-3|TRBD2
TGTGCCACCTGGGCTAGCGGCAATGAGCAGTTCTTC
CATWASGNEQFF
>TRBJ2-7|-|TRBV30|TRBD2
TGTGCCTGGACCCCCCACTCGGGACTAGCGGATCGATACGAGCAGTACTTC
CAWTPHSGLADRYEQYF
>TRBJ2-3|-|TRBV6-5|TRBD1
TGTGCCAGCGGGGACAGTAGCACAGATACGCAGTATTTT
CASGDSSTDTQYF
>TRBJ2-5|-|TRBV15|-
TGTGCCACCAGCAGAGCCCCCCTGGAGACCCAGTACTTC
CATSRAPLETQYF
>TRBJ2-7|-|TRBV5-4|TRBD2
TGTGCCAGCAGCCCTAGCGGGACCCCCTACGAGCAGTACTTC
CASSPSGTPYEQYF
>TRBJ2-1|-|TRBV6-6|-
TGTGCCTCAGGGGTCACCTCCTACAATGAGCAGTTCTTC
CASGVTSYNEQFF